These 21 T cell receptor beta chains share one sample of origin, sequenced in a study of beta chain features in type 1 diabetes. General study findings and limits: Moderate yet significant TCRB CDR3 shortening was seen in Type 1 diabetes patients in all four CD4+ subsets.

The investigators reverse transcribed all of the isolated RNA, so they sequenced expressed TCRB transcripts. TCRdb's table, derived via immunoSEQ multiplex PCR, lists solely in-frame clones and lacks some. The data show about 150,000 clones, with almost 8% seen just once and under 0.6% held by the top ten. For these TCRs, the target antigens are not known. What was sequenced was central memory CD4+ T cells from blood. These TCRs come from a man in his late teens or twenties with type 1 diabetes.

This clone appeared a few times. This sequence joins TRBV11-2 and TRBJ1-2, with unresolved D. V lost 5 bases and J lost 2, with 3 bases in between. The CDR3 consists of 11 residues. The V gene's germline CDR1 is SGHAT and CDR2 FQNNGV. The CDR3 coding sequence is TGTGCCAGCAGCCTGAACTATGGCTACACCTTC. Translated, it gives CASSLNYGYTF.

Only a few counts were recorded for this clone. The V gene is TRBV4-2, the J gene TRBJ2-7, with a weak D call TRBD1 (6 bases). The CDR3 loop spans 18 amino acids. Germline V gives CDR1 LGHNA, CDR2 YNFKEQ. V was cut by 5 bases and J by 0 bases, with 23 bases left in between. This CDR3 is CASSSRPPGQGSSYEQYF. The CDR3 DNA sequence: TGTGCCAGCAGCTCCCGCCCCCCGGGGCAGGGGAGCTCCTACGAGCAGTACTTC.

In this sample, this clone turned up a few times. The rearrangement links TRBV10-2 to TRBJ2-3, with D maybe TRBD2 (7 bases). Germline V CDR1 and CDR2: WSHSY, SAAADI. The CDR3 contains 16 residues. The V end lost 1 base, the J end lost 3 bases, and 14 bases lay between the germline ends. The chain's CDR3 is CASSELGGGRTDTQYF. CDR3 bases: TGCGCCAGCAGTGAGTTGGGCGGGGGCAGGACAGATACGCAGTATTTT.

V gene TRBV28 combines with J gene TRBJ2-5; tentative D call: TRBD1 (6 bases). The germline gives CDR1 MDHEN, CDR2 SYDVKM. V dropped 6 bases and J dropped 3 bases, with 20 bases sitting between them. CDR3 length: 16 residues. CDR3 bases: TGTGCCAGCAGGCTAATGACAGGATTAAGGGAAGAGACCCAGTACTTC. It encodes CASRLMTGLREETQYF.

This clone was found a few times. The gene calls are TRBV7-2 and TRBJ2-7, with 9 bases lining up with TRBD2. CDR3 length: 15 residues. Germline assignment: CDR1 SGHTA and CDR2 FQGNSA. V lost 0 bases and J lost 3; bases outside the gene matches: 3. The CDR3 DNA sequence: TGTGCCAGCAGCTTAGCAGCTAGCGGGAACTACGAGCAGTACTTC. This translates into CASSLAASGNYEQYF.

J is TRBJ2-5 and V is TRBV5-4; perhaps TRBD1 as D (6 bases). The CDR3 consists of 15 residues. Germline V gene sequence: CDR1 SGHNT, CDR2 YYREEE (reference sequence). With 2 bases removed from V and 5 bases from J, the gap between germline ends came to 16 bases. CDR3 sequence: CASSFRDRSSETQYF. DNA of the CDR3: TGTGCCAGCAGCTTCCGAGACAGGTCATCGGAGACCCAGTACTTC.

This clone showed up just a few times. The chain combines TRBV15 with TRBJ2-5, with 7 bases lining up with TRBD2. The germline CDR1 and CDR2 sequences are LNHNV and YYDKDF (reference sequence). The CDR3 spans 16 residues. V dropped 5 bases and J dropped 4; count of bases not matched to a gene: 13. CDR3 region: CATSGRLGGSGETQYF. The CDR3 DNA reads TGTGCCACCAGCGGCAGACTGGGCGGGAGCGGAGAGACCCAGTACTTC.

This clone was seen repeatedly, ten times or more. The chain carries TRBV21-1 and TRBJ2-2; the tabulated D call, TRBD1, remains unverified against the DNA. TRBV21-1 has pseudogene status. The CDR3 contains 12 residues. CDR3 in DNA: TGTGCCAGCACCGGATTGACAGGGAATGGGTTTTTT. Its translation: CASTGLTGNGFF.

The chain joins TRBV9 to TRBJ2-3, with D unresolved. This CDR3 spans 13 amino acids. V was cut by 0 bases and J by 4 bases, with 6 bases left in between. Germline CDR1 is SGDLS and CDR2 is YYNGEE. CDR3 sequence reads: CASSVAPADTQYF. The CDR3 DNA sequence: TGTGCCAGCAGCGTAGCCCCCGCAGATACGCAGTATTTT.

V is TRBV7-7 and J is TRBJ2-5; 8 bases agree with TRBD1. V dropped 1 base and J dropped 3; count of bases not matched to a gene: 7. The CDR3 consists of 16 residues. CDR1 SSHAT and CDR2 FNYEAQ come from the germline V gene (reference sequence). CDR3 amino acids: CASSLGVDRAKETQYF. CDR3 sequence (DNA): TGTGCCAGCAGCTTAGGTGTGGACAGGGCCAAAGAGACCCAGTACTTC.

The sample holds a few counts of this clone. V usage is TRBV30 and J usage is TRBJ2-7; TRBD1 matches 9 bases. The germline V gene has CDR1 GTSNPN and CDR2 SVGIG (reference sequence). V lost 7 bases to trimming and J lost 5 bases; unmatched junction nucleotides: 12. The CDR3 totals 14 residues. The CDR3 bases are TGTGCCTCCGCTCCGGGACAGGGAGGGAACGAGCAGTACTTC. Translated: CASAPGQGGNEQYF. Filled out from reference TRBV30 and TRBJ2-7, the complete variable domain reads SQTIHQWPATLVQPVGSPLSLECTVEGTSNPNLYWYRQAAGRGLQLLFYSVGIGQISSEVPQNLSASRPQDRQFILSSKKLLLSDSGFYLCASAPGQGGNEQYFGPGTRLTVT.

A few counts support this clone. The V and J genes are TRBV6-1 and TRBJ2-2, with D maybe TRBD1 (6 bases). Per germline, CDR1 MNHNS and CDR2 SASEGT. CDR3 size: 14 residues. V lost 1 base, J lost 4 bases, and 7 bases lay in between. The CDR3 reads CASSEVRGTGELFF. In DNA, the CDR3 is TGTGCCAGCAGTGAAGTCAGGGGCACCGGGGAGCTGTTTTTT.

The V and J genes are TRBV10-3 and TRBJ1-1; D uncertain. Germline V gives CDR1 ENHRY, CDR2 SYGVKD. The CDR3 loop spans 15 amino acids. The germline V and J ends were trimmed by 1 base and 0 bases, with 9 bases remaining between them. CDR3 sequence reads: CAISEFEPVNTEAFF. The CDR3 DNA reads TGTGCCATCAGTGAGTTCGAGCCCGTGAACACTGAAGCTTTCTTT.

The genes are TRBV7-2 and TRBJ1-2; D unresolved. This CDR3 contains 14 residues. The germline V gene has CDR1 SGHTA and CDR2 FQGNSA. V was cut by 1 base and J by 2 bases, with 8 bases left in between. This CDR3 is CASSLGGSNYGYTF. The CDR3, as DNA: TGTGCCAGCAGCTTAGGAGGCAGCAACTATGGCTACACCTTC.

The chain joins TRBV7-2 to TRBJ2-5; D possibly corresponds to TRBD1 (6 bases). Germline loops: CDR1 SGHTA, CDR2 FQGNSA. The V end was cut by 4 bases, the J end by 5 bases, with 14 bases between. This CDR3 contains 14 residues. CDR3 sequence (DNA): TGTGCCAGCAGCTCACAACAGGGAACGGAGACCCAGTACTTC. As protein: CASSSQQGTETQYF.

This clone has only a few counts. The chain recombines TRBV7-2 with TRBJ1-5, with D unresolved. V dropped 4 bases and J dropped 7 bases, with 14 bases sitting between them. From germline, CDR1 is SGHTA and CDR2 FQGNSA. CDR3 length equals 14 residues. CDR3 DNA sequence: TGTGCCAGCAGCTGGGAGGGCCGTAACCAGCCCCAGCATTTT. Its protein is CASSWEGRNQPQHF.

This clone was found a few times. The genes are TRBV6-1 and TRBJ1-2, with 8 bases fitting TRBD1. Germline V gene data show CDR1 as MNHNS and CDR2 as SASEGT. This CDR3 spans 13 amino acids. V trimming: 6 bases; J trimming: 4 bases; junction bases outside the gene matches: 4. CDR3 sequence (DNA): TGTGCCAGCAGAGAGGACAGGGTCTATGGCTACACCTTC. It yields the protein CASREDRVYGYTF.

This clone was recorded a few times. The chain couples TRBV5-4 to TRBJ2-2; TRBD2 aligns across 13 bases. The germline V gene encodes CDR1 SGHNT and CDR2 YYREEE (reference sequence). The V segment lost 4 bases and the J segment 5 bases; nucleotides outside the gene matches: 8. CDR3 length: 17 residues. The CDR3 reads CASSKLAGGPSTGELFF. In DNA form, the CDR3 reads TGTGCCAGCAGCAAACTAGCGGGAGGGCCCTCGACCGGGGAGCTGTTTTTT. The full variable domain, in which reference TRBV5-4 and TRBJ2-2 provide the parts outside the CDR3, is ETGVTQSPTHLIKTRGQQVTLRCSSQSGHNTVSWYQQALGQGPQFIFQYYREEENGRGNFPPRFSGLQFPNYSSELNVNALELDDSALYLCASSKLAGGPSTGELFFGEGSRLTVL.

This clone occurred a few times. J is TRBJ2-3 and V is TRBV5-4; TRBD1 agrees at 7 bases. CDR1 and CDR2 from the germline V gene are SGHNT and YYREEE (reference sequence). CDR3 length: 16 residues. V trimming: 3 bases; J trimming: 1 base; junction bases outside the gene matches: 8. The CDR3 bases are TGTGCCAGCAGCTCCCCCCCAACAGGGGGCACAGATACGCAGTATTTT. It encodes CASSSPPTGGTDTQYF.

The rearrangement joins TRBV25-1 to TRBJ2-1; D gene unclear. Germline V gene lookup returns CDR1 MGHDK and CDR2 SYGVNS. Trimming left V 9 bases short and J 0 bases short, with 12 bases between. CDR3 size: 14 residues. CDR3 protein: CARQRRSSYNEQFF. CDR3 coding DNA: TGTGCCAGGCAAAGGAGAAGCTCCTACAATGAGCAGTTCTTC.

This clone showed up many times. This chain connects TRBV19 to TRBJ1-5; D remains ambiguous. CDR1 is LNHDA, CDR2 SQIVND, per germline (reference sequence). The CDR3 has 13 amino acids. Trimming removed 7 bases from V and 0 bases from J, with 7 bases in between. CDR3 bases: TGTGCCAGTACGGGATATAGCAATCAGCCCCAGCATTTT. As protein: CASTGYSNQPQHF.